This T cell receptor beta chain was retrieved from a study of blood T cells in healthy people across ages. Germline assignment: CDR1 DFQATT and CDR2 SNEGSKA (reference sequence). The CDR3 extends over 12 amino acids. V lost 3 bases, J lost 7 bases, and 13 bases lay in between. Staff drew around 10 milliliters of peripheral blood from each donor. Worth noting for this clonotype: Its antigen is currently unknown.

A J-beta primer mix and a sample-barcoded 5' primer were used in a second PCR of about 7 to 12 cycles. TCRdb ran MiXCR on the 5' RACE reads and lists one entry per CDR3 protein. The repertoire has about 1,400,000 distinct CDR3 sequences, approximately 42% of them found once; the top ten carry under 8%. Study-level results: Age advanced and TCR beta diversity per million T cells fell, roughly linearly. The CMV status of each donor remained undetermined, and this could have confounded shifts in expanded clonotypes. Whereas aged donors had fewer naive CD4+ cells, long-lived donors had more of them and higher diversity.

The rearrangement joins TRBV20-1 to TRBJ2-7; D is ambiguous. The TCR sequence derives from a woman between 18 and 29 years old in good health. The sample taken for sequencing was blood. The DNA for the CDR3 is TGCAGTGCTAGCTCCGGAACAGATGAGCAGTACTTC. The encoded protein is CSASSGTDEQYF.